The next 28 T cell receptor beta chains were all read from a single sample in a study (dated by TCRdb to between 2015 and 2016). Library preparation was by 5' RACE. The sequencer was an Illumina MiSeq. TCRdb passed the public sequencing reads through fastp at Q25 and MiXCR, retaining productive beta sequences. Duplicate CDR3 protein sequences are folded into a single record with the most common DNA and genes. This sample is represented by under 60,000 distinct CDR3 sequences; 28% of them were singletons. The ten biggest clones cover under 2.5% of the sample. Sequences were obtained from naive CD4+ T cells sorted from blood. The sample's cell subset or site label is to be understood as: naive CD4+ T cells, CD4+CD45RA+CD25-. Every receptor here comes from a female donor with breast cancer.

This clonotype is medium-sized. This chain joins TRBV29-1 and TRBJ1-5; tentatively, D is TRBD1 (6 bases). Germline assignment: CDR1 SQVTM and CDR2 ANQGSEA. This CDR3 has 12 amino acids. V lost 4 bases, J lost 6 bases, and 10 bases lay in between. The CDR3 region has the DNA TGCAGCGTTGCAGGGGTTGGTCAGCCCCAGCATTTT. The encoded protein is CSVAGVGQPQHF. The full variable domain, rest sourced from reference TRBV29-1 and TRBJ1-5, is SAVISQKPSRDICQRGTSLTIQCQVDSQVTMMFWYRQQPGQSLTLIATANQGSEATYESGFVIDKFPISRPNLTFSTLTVSNMSPEDSSIYLCSVAGVGQPQHFGDGTRLSIL.

The genes are TRBV5-1 and TRBJ2-7, with TRBD2 as a possible D gene (5 bases). The germline V gene encodes CDR1 SGHRS and CDR2 YFSETQ. Trimming removed 7 bases from V and 6 bases from J, with 14 bases in between. The CDR3 covers 12 residues. CDR3 DNA sequence: TGCGCCAGCTATGGGTCGGGATCCGAGCAGTACTTC. Amino acid sequence: CASYGSGSEQYF.

This clonotype was seen a few times. The chain couples TRBV5-1 to TRBJ2-5; D could derive from TRBD1 or TRBD2 (5 bases each). CDR1 and CDR2 (germline): SGHRS, YFSETQ. This CDR3 is 15 amino acids long. V lost 0 bases and J 3 bases, leaving 12 bases between the germline ends. CDR3 loop: CASSLAGAEEETQYF. For the CDR3, the DNA is TGCGCCAGCAGCTTGGCCGGGGCAGAAGAAGAGACCCAGTACTTC.

This clonotype was observed many times. The chain employs TRBV12-3 or TRBV12-4 and TRBJ1-5, with TRBD1 as a possible D gene (6 bases). The CDR3 covers 16 residues. Trimming took off 7 bases at V and 5 bases at J, with 21 bases between the two ends. CDR3 loop: CASTIYRAGLDQPQHF. Here the CDR3 DNA reads TGTGCCAGCACCATATACAGGGCGGGCCTAGATCAGCCCCAGCATTTT.

The chain is built from TRBV7-6 and TRBJ2-3, with unresolved D. This CDR3 has 15 amino acids. Germline loops: CDR1 SGHVS, CDR2 FNYEAQ. V was clipped by 5 bases and J by 3 bases, with 15 bases between them. The CDR3 is CASSPRQWGTDTQYF. CDR3 in DNA: TGTGCCAGCAGCCCCCGGCAGTGGGGTACAGATACGCAGTATTTT.

V is TRBV7-2 and J is TRBJ1-1, with D tentatively TRBD1 (5 bases). The CDR3 has 16 amino acids. Between the trimmed V and J ends, which lost 5 bases and 4 bases, there was a span of 20 bases. Germline V CDR1 and CDR2: SGHTA, FQGNSA. CDR3 loop: CASSRGPGQGGTEAFF. CDR3 in DNA: TGTGCCAGCAGCAGGGGTCCGGGGCAAGGAGGCACTGAAGCTTTCTTT.

Here the CDR3 DNA reads TGTGCCAGCAGCCCGCGGACAGGTTGGGACACCGGGGAGCTGTTTTTT. Protein: CASSPRTGWDTGELFF. This chain joins TRBV9 and TRBJ2-2; 7 bases fit TRBD1. V was clipped by 4 bases and J by 3 bases; unmatched bases: 9. Germline assignment: CDR1 SGDLS and CDR2 YYNGEE. The CDR3 consists of 16 residues.

Only a few counts were recorded for this clonotype. The chain carries TRBV4-1 and TRBJ2-5; D gene ambiguous. The CDR3 loop spans 16 amino acids. Germline V lookup: CDR1 MGHRA, CDR2 YSYEKL. The V and J ends lost 2 bases and 1 base respectively, with 14 bases between them. CDR3 region: CASSQLNLGFQETQYF. For the CDR3, the DNA is TGCGCCAGCAGCCAATTAAATCTCGGGTTCCAAGAGACCCAGTACTTC.

This clonotype has at least ten counts. The chain carries TRBV3-1 and TRBJ2-1; either TRBD1 or TRBD2 may fit D (5 bases each). Germline V lookup: CDR1 LGHDT, CDR2 YNNKEL (reference sequence). V was shortened by 4 bases and J by 5 bases, with 18 bases between the two germline ends. The CDR3 is 16 residues long. For the CDR3, the DNA is TGTGCCAGCAGCCCTGGGACGGACCTTAGGGACAATGAGCAGTTCTTC. Its protein product is CASSPGTDLRDNEQFF.

CDR3 DNA sequence: TGTGCCAGCAGTGAGACAGGGAGTGCTCAGCCCCAGCATTTT. Translating it yields CASSETGSAQPQHF. The chain carries TRBV6-1 and TRBJ1-5, with 7 positions matching TRBD1. The CDR3 has 14 residues. J was trimmed by 6 bases and V by 3 bases; bases with no gene match: 5. Per the germline V gene, CDR1 is MNHNS and CDR2 is SASEGT.

This clonotype was detected ten times or more. The V gene is TRBV7-9, the J gene TRBJ2-5; unclear D gene. Trimming took 8 bases from V and 2 from J, leaving 6 bases between them. Germline lookup yields CDR1 SEHNR and CDR2 FQNEAQ (reference sequence). This CDR3 has 11 residues. In DNA, the CDR3 is TGTGCCAGCGAGGCACAAGAGACCCAGTACTTC. Amino acids: CASEAQETQYF.

The chain couples TRBV3-1 to TRBJ2-5; TRBD2 aligns across 10 bases. This CDR3 comprises 16 residues. Trimming took 4 bases from V and 5 from J; bases not matched to a gene: 10. Germline V lookup: CDR1 LGHDT, CDR2 YNNKEL (reference sequence). The CDR3 bases are TGTGCCAGCAGCCTGGGACTAGCGAGTGTCTTGGAGACCCAGTACTTC. This sequence encodes CASSLGLASVLETQYF.

This clonotype is labeled medium-sized (0.01 to 0.1%). V and J are TRBV12-3 or TRBV12-4 and TRBJ2-1; D possibly uses TRBD1 or TRBD2 (5 bases each). The V end lost 3 bases, the J end lost 12 bases, and 15 bases lay between the germline ends. The CDR3 totals 13 residues. CDR3 in amino acids: CASSFRAGSGQFF. In DNA, the CDR3 is TGTGCCAGCAGTTTCAGGGCGGGTTCGGGGCAGTTCTTC.

This clonotype has a handful of counts. The chain couples TRBV2 to TRBJ1-5; 7 nucleotides match TRBD1. V shed 4 bases, J shed 3 bases, and the junction held 6 bases outside the gene matches. The CDR3 consists of 15 residues. CDR1 and CDR2 (germline): SNHLY, FYNNEI. This CDR3 reads CASSVGGQTNQPQHF. CDR3 in DNA: TGTGCCAGCAGTGTCGGGGGACAGACCAATCAGCCCCAGCATTTT.

This clonotype turned up a few times. The chain recombines TRBV18 with TRBJ2-5; D uncertain. V lost 6 bases, J lost 0 bases, and 2 bases lay in between. The CDR3 loop spans 11 amino acids. The germline V gene has CDR1 KGHSH and CDR2 LQKENI. In nucleotides, the CDR3 is TGTGCCAGCTCGTACCAAGAGACCCAGTACTTC. Protein product: CASSYQETQYF.

The chain uses TRBV6-5 and TRBJ2-2; no clear D. V was trimmed by 2 bases and J by 3 bases, leaving 19 bases between them. Germline V gives CDR1 MNHEY, CDR2 SVGAGI. The length of the CDR3 is 18 residues. CDR3 loop: CASSYLSLAGPDTGELFF. In DNA, the CDR3 is TGTGCCAGCAGTTACCTGAGCTTAGCAGGCCCGGACACCGGGGAGCTGTTTTTT.

As DNA, the CDR3 is TGCAGCGTTTCACAGGGGCACCCCTACGAGCAGTACTTC. This encodes CSVSQGHPYEQYF. The gene calls are TRBV29-1 and TRBJ2-7; 7 bases match TRBD1. This CDR3 is built from 13 residues. V was clipped by 5 bases and J by 2 bases; unmatched bases: 6. Germline loops: CDR1 SQVTM, CDR2 ANQGSEA.

The chain links TRBV6-2 or TRBV6-3 to TRBJ1-5; D uncertain. The V gene lost 7 bases and the J gene lost 0 bases, with 10 bases spanning the gap. Germline assignment: CDR1 MNHEY and CDR2 SVGEGT. The CDR3 is made up of 14 amino acids. DNA for the CDR3: TGTGCCAGCAATTCCCTCGGTAGCAATCAGCCCCAGCATTTT. Translated: CASNSLGSNQPQHF.

This sequence joins TRBV14 and TRBJ1-1; D is unclear. Deletions cut 0 bases from V and 7 bases from J, with 9 bases between. The germline CDR1 and CDR2 sequences are SGHDN and FVKESK. This CDR3 contains 13 residues. DNA for the CDR3: TGTGCCAGCAGCCAAGATAGAGTCAGTGAAGCTTTCTTT. As protein: CASSQDRVSEAFF.

This clonotype has more than one count but fewer than ten. The gene calls are TRBV20-1 and TRBJ2-1; 11 bases are shared with TRBD1. The V gene end was trimmed by 7 bases and the J gene end by 4 bases; junction bases not matched to a gene: 9. The CDR3 is 15 amino acids. Germline V gene lookup returns CDR1 DFQATT and CDR2 SNEGSKA (reference sequence). CDR3 amino acids: CSGISGQGGYNEQFF. In nucleotides, the CDR3 is TGCAGTGGCATCTCGGGACAGGGGGGGTACAATGAGCAGTTCTTC.

V usage is TRBV15 and J usage is TRBJ1-1; D perhaps matches TRBD1 (5 bases). The CDR3 spans 12 residues. Trimming took 8 bases from V and 5 from J, leaving 12 bases between them. Germline values: CDR1 LNHNV, CDR2 YYDKDF (reference sequence). For the CDR3, the DNA is TGTGCCACCCGAGGGCGGGGGACTGAAGCTTTCTTT. Its translation is CATRGRGTEAFF.

The V call is TRBV18, the J call TRBJ1-4; maybe TRBD1 (6 bases). Trimming took 4 bases from V and 7 from J, leaving 16 bases between them. The CDR3 consists of 15 residues. CDR1 and CDR2 from the germline V gene are KGHSH and LQKENI. The CDR3 bases are TGTGCCAGCTCACAACGCCCGGCGGGGGCTGAAAAACTGTTTTTT. Its translation: CASSQRPAGAEKLFF.

This clonotype turned up a few times. The rearrangement links TRBV6-6 to TRBJ2-7; 11 nucleotides match TRBD1. The CDR3 runs 16 residues. Germline V lookup: CDR1 MNHNY, CDR2 SVGAGI (reference sequence). V was pared by 2 bases and J by 2 bases, with 5 bases of the junction left unmatched. DNA of the CDR3: TGTGCCAGCAGTTACCCCCGGGGACAGGGGGCCTACGAGCAGTACTTC. Its translation is CASSYPRGQGAYEQYF.

The rearrangement links TRBV5-1 to TRBJ2-2; D could derive from TRBD1 or TRBD2 (5 bases each). The germline V gene has CDR1 SGHRS and CDR2 YFSETQ. CDR3 size: 14 residues. Trimming pared 4 bases from V and 6 bases from J, leaving 13 bases between. The CDR3 DNA reads as TGCGCCAGCAGCCTGATAGTGGGGGCCGGGGAGCTGTTTTTT. It translates to CASSLIVGAGELFF.

V is TRBV7-2 and J is TRBJ2-2; D is possibly TRBD1 (5 bases). The ends were cut back, 3 bases at V and 8 bases at J, with 13 bases in the middle. Germline CDR1 and CDR2: SGHTA and FQGNSA. The CDR3 covers 14 residues. The CDR3, as DNA: TGTGCCAGCAGCTTGGGTGGGGCGTTTGGGGAGCTGTTTTTT. Protein sequence: CASSLGGAFGELFF.

This clonotype appeared a few times. The V call is TRBV29-1, the J call TRBJ2-5; D not certain. V was shortened by 3 bases and J by 0 bases, with 11 bases between the two germline ends. This CDR3 has 14 amino acids. Germline values: CDR1 SQVTM, CDR2 ANQGSEA. This chain's CDR3 is CSVDLGLYQETQYF. Written as DNA, the CDR3 is TGCAGCGTTGATCTGGGCCTGTACCAAGAGACCCAGTACTTC.

The table lists this clonotype with a few counts. This chain uses TRBV24-1 with TRBJ1-5, with D perhaps TRBD1 (6 bases). CDR1 is KGHDR, CDR2 SFDVKD, per germline. The V gene lost 10 bases and the J gene lost 4 bases, with 13 bases spanning the gap. The CDR3 has 13 amino acids. The CDR3 loop reads CATQGQSNQPQHF. The CDR3 bases are TGTGCCACGCAGGGGCAGTCAAATCAGCCCCAGCATTTT.

There are a few counts of this clonotype. The chain uses TRBV5-4 and TRBJ2-7, with D perhaps being TRBD1 or TRBD2 (6 bases each). Germline V gene data show CDR1 as SGHNT and CDR2 as YYREEE (reference sequence). The V and J ends lost 4 bases and 5 bases respectively, with 13 bases between them. There are 13 residues in the CDR3. CDR3 region: CASSGGPPDEQYF. The CDR3, as DNA: TGTGCCAGCAGCGGGGGGCCCCCAGACGAGCAGTACTTC.